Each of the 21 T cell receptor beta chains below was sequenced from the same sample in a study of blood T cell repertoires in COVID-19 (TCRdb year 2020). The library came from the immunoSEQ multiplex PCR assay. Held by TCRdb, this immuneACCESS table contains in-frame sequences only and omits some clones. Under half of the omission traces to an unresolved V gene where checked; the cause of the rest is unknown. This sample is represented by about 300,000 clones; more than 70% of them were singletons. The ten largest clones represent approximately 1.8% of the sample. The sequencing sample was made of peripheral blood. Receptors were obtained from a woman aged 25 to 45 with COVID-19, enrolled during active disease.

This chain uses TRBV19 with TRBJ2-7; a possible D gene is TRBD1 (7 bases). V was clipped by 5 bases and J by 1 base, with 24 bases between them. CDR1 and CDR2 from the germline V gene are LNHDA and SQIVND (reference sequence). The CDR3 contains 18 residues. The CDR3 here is CASSGGPLGQTTSYEQYF. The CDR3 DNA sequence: TGTGCCAGTAGTGGGGGGCCTTTGGGACAGACGACGTCCTACGAGCAGTACTTC.

CDR3 nucleotides: TGCGCCAGCAGCTTGACGTCAGGCGAGAACACCGGGGAGCTGTTTTTT. Translating it yields CASSLTSGENTGELFF. The chain carries TRBV5-1 and TRBJ2-2, with no clear D. Germline V lookup: CDR1 SGHRS, CDR2 YFSETQ. The V end lost 1 base, the J end lost 1 base, and 11 bases lay between the germline ends. The CDR3 length is 16 residues.

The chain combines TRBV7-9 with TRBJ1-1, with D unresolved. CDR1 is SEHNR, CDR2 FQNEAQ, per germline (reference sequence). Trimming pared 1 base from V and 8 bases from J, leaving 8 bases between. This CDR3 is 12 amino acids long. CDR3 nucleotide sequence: TGTGCCAGCAGCTTAGGTAGCTCAGAAGCTTTCTTT. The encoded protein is CASSLGSSEAFF. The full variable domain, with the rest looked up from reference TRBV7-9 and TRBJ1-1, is DTGVSQNPRHKITKRGQNVTFRCDPISEHNRLYWYRQTLGQGPEFLTYFQNEAQLEKSRLLSDRFSAERPKGSFSTLEIQRTEQGDSAMYLCASSLGSSEAFFGQGTRLTVV.

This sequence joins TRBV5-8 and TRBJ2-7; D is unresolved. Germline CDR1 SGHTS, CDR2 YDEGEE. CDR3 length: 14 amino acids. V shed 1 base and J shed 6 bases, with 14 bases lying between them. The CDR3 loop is CASSLRTQAREQYF. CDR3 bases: TGTGCCAGCAGCTTGCGTACGCAGGCTCGCGAGCAGTACTTC.

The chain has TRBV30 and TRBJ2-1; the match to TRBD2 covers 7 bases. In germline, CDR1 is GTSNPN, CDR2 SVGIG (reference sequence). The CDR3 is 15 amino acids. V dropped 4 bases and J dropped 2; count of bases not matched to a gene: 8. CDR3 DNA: TGTGCCTGGACCAACTCAGGGAGGGCCTACAATGAGCAGTTCTTC. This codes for CAWTNSGRAYNEQFF.

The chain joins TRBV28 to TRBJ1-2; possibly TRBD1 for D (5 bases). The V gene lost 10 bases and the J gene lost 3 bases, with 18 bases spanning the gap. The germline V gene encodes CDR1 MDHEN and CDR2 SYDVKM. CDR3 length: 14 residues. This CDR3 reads CATSIRATYYGYTF. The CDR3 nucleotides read TGTGCCACCTCCATCAGGGCGACCTACTATGGCTACACCTTC.

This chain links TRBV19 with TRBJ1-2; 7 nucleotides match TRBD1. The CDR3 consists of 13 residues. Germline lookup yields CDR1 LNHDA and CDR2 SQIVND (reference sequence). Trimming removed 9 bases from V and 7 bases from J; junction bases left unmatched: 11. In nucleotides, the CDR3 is TGTGCCAGCCGCTCCGACAGGGCTGGTGGCTACACCTTC. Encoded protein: CASRSDRAGGYTF.

The CDR3 DNA reads TGTGCCACCTGGACAGGTGACACTGAAGCTTTCTTT. Translated: CATWTGDTEAFF. The chain combines TRBV28 with TRBJ1-1, with 7 bases identical to TRBD1. V lost 10 bases, J lost 3 bases, and 5 bases stayed unmatched. The germline CDR1 and CDR2 sequences are MDHEN and SYDVKM. The CDR3 has 12 amino acids. Drawing the rest from reference TRBV28 and TRBJ1-1, the complete variable domain is DVKVTQSSRYLVKRTGEKVFLECVQDMDHENMFWYRQDPGLGLRLIYFSYDVKMKEKGDIPEGYSVSREKKERFSLILESASTNQTSMYLCATWTGDTEAFFGQGTRLTVV.

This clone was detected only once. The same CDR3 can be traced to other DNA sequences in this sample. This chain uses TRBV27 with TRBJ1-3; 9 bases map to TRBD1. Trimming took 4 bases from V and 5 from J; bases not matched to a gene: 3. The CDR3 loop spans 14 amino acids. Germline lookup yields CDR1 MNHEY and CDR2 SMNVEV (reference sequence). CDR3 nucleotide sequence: TGTGCCAGCAGTTCCGGGACAGGGAGAAACACCATATATTTT. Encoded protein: CASSSGTGRNTIYF.

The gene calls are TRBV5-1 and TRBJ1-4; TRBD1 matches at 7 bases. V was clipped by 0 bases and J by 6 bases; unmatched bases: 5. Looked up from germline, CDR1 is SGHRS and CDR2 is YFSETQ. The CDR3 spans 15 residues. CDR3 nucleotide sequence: TGCGCCAGCAGCTTGGGATCAGGGGGACATGAAAAACTGTTTTTT. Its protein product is CASSLGSGGHEKLFF.

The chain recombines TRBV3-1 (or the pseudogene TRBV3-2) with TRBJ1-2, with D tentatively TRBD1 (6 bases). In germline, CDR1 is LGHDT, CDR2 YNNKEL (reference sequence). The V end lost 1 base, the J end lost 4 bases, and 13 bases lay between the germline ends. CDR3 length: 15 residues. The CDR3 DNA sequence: TGTGCCAGCAGCCAAGGAGGACAGACCACCTATGGCTACACCTTC. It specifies CASSQGGQTTYGYTF.

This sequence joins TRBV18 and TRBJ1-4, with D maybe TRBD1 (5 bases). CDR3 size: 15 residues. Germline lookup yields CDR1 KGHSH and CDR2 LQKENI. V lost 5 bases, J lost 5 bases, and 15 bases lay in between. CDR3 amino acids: CASSLEGRWNEKLFF. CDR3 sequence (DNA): TGTGCCAGCTCATTGGAGGGACGGTGGAATGAAAAACTGTTTTTT. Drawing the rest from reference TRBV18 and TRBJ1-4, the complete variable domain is NAGVMQNPRHLVRRRGQEARLRCSPMKGHSHVYWYRQLPEEGLKFMVYLQKENIIDESGMPKERFSAEFPKEGPSILRIQQVVRGDSAAYFCASSLEGRWNEKLFFGSGTQLSVL.

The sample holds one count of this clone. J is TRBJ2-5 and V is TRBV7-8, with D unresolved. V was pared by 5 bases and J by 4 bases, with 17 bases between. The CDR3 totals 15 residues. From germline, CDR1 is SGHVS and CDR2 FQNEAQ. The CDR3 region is CASSPEVARRETQYF. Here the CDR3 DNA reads TGTGCCAGCAGCCCCGAGGTTGCTAGGAGAGAGACCCAGTACTTC.

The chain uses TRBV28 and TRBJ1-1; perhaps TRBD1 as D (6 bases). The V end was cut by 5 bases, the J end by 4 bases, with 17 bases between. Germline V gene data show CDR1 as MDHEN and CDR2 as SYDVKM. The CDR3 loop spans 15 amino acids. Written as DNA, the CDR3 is TGTGCCAGCAGTCCTCGGGTGGGGGCGATCACTGAAGCTTTCTTT. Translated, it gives CASSPRVGAITEAFF.

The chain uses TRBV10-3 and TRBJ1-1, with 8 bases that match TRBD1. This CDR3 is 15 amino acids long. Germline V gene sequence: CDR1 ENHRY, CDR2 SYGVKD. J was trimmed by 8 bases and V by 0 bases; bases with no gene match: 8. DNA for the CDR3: TGTGCCATCAGTGAGTCGGACAGGGTCACCTCCGAAGCTTTCTTT. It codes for CAISESDRVTSEAFF.

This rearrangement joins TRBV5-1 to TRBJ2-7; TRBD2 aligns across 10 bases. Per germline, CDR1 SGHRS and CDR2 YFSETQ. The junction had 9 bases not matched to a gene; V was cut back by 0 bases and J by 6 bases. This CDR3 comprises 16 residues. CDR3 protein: CASSLVSLAGEVEQYF. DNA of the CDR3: TGCGCCAGCAGCTTGGTGAGTCTAGCGGGGGAGGTCGAGCAGTACTTC.

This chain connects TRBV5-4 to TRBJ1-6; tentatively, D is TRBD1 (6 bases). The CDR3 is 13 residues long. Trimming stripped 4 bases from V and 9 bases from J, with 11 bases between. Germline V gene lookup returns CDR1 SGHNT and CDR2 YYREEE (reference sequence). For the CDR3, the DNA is TGTGCCAGCAGCACAACAGGGAGTTCACCCCTCCACTTT. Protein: CASSTTGSSPLHF.

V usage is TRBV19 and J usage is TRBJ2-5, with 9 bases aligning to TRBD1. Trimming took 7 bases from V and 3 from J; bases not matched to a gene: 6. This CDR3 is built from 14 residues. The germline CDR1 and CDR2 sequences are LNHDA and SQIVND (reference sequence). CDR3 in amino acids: CASTQGQGKETQYF. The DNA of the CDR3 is TGTGCCAGTACCCAGGGACAGGGAAAAGAGACCCAGTACTTC.

CDR3 DNA sequence: TGTGCCAGTAGCCCTACAGGGGCGGCACACTACGAGCAGTACTTC. This sequence encodes CASSPTGAAHYEQYF. The J gene is TRBJ2-7, the V gene TRBV19; 7 bases are shared with TRBD1. The CDR3 spans 15 residues. In germline, CDR1 is LNHDA, CDR2 SQIVND (reference sequence). V lost 6 bases, J lost 3 bases, and 11 bases stayed unmatched.

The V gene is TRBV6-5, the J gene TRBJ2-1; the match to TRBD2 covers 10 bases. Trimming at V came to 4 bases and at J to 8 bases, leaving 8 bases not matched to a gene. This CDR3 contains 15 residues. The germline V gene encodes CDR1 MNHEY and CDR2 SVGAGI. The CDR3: CASSFTSGAGYEQFF. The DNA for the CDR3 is TGTGCCAGCAGTTTTACTAGCGGGGCTGGGTATGAGCAGTTCTTC.

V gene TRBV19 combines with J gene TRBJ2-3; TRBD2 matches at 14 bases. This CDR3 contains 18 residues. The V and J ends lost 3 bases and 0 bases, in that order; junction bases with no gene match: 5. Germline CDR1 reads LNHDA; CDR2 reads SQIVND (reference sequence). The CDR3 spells CASSIGLAGGFSTDTQYF. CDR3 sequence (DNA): TGTGCCAGTAGTATCGGACTAGCGGGGGGCTTTAGCACAGATACGCAGTATTTT.